Given below is one TCR beta chain in context. Its antigen is as yet unknown. These data come from a study of cytomegalovirus exposure and HLA in healthy donors. Study results and limitations: Using the classifier, cytomegalovirus status was reportedly diagnosed with high specificity and sensitivity. Trimming of TCR beta V- and J-genes showed a link, identified in a later analysis, to a missense DCLRE1C variant. Per published accounts, TCR beta sequences correctly predicted the HLA-A and HLA-B alleles of most subjects.

Amplification used 60 Vbeta primers and 13 Jbeta primers. Sequencing was performed with immunoSEQ multiplex PCR; in TCRdb, only in-frame clones are kept and a portion is missing. Of about 190,000 clones listed, 65% to 85% are singletons. After removal of 4 bases from V and 5 bases from J, the junction contained 10 bases not matched to a gene. CDR3 length: 16 amino acids. Looked up from germline, CDR1 is SGHDT and CDR2 is YYEEEE. What was sequenced was PBMCs. The gene calls are TRBV5-6 and TRBJ2-4, with 9 bases aligning to TRBD1. The source of this sequence is a woman in her thirties in good health and CMV-seropositive. The CDR3 is CASSATGTGFQNIQYF. The CDR3 nucleotides read TGTGCCAGCAGCGCCACCGGGACAGGGTTCCAAAACATTCAGTACTTC.